Each of the 16 T cell receptor beta chains below was sequenced from the same sample in a study of blood T cell repertoires in COVID-19 (dated by TCRdb to 2018 to 2021). Preparation of the library involved the immunoSEQ multiplex PCR assay. The immuneACCESS repertoire file appears here via TCRdb, limited to in-frame rearrangements. These files lack a portion of the clones; in checked studies, under half of the deficit traces to unresolved V genes, and the cause of the others is not known. Here the sample has around 110,000 clones; about 79% occur a single time. The ten largest clonotypes hold approximately 4.9% of the sample. Sequences were obtained from peripheral blood. Receptor source: a woman between 65 and 79 years old with acute or convalescent COVID-19.

This sequence joins TRBV2 and TRBJ1-1; D is undetermined. The CDR3 has 13 amino acids. CDR1 is SNHLY, CDR2 FYNNEI, per germline. V was cut by 4 bases and J by 4 bases, with 10 bases left in between. The CDR3: CASSGPEGTEAFF. In DNA form, the CDR3 reads TGTGCCAGCAGTGGCCCTGAGGGCACTGAAGCTTTCTTT. The full variable domain, its missing parts supplied by reference TRBV2 and TRBJ1-1, is EPEVTQTPSHQVTQMGQEVILRCVPISNHLYFYWYRQILGQKVEFLVSFYNNEISEKSEIFDDQFSVERPDGSNFTLKIRSTKLEDSAMYFCASSGPEGTEAFFGQGTRLTVV.

This chain links TRBV5-1 with TRBJ2-3, with 10 bases lining up with TRBD2. V gave up 1 base and J gave up 3 bases; unmatched junction bases: 14. The CDR3 spans 19 residues. Germline V CDR1 and CDR2: SGHRS, YFSETQ. Written as DNA, the CDR3 is TGCGCCAGCAGCTTGACCTCCGGGGTAGCGGGGGGCCGTACAGATACGCAGTATTTT. Protein product: CASSLTSGVAGGRTDTQYF.

This rearrangement joins TRBV5-1 to TRBJ1-2; 7 nucleotides line up with TRBD1. The CDR3 has 13 amino acids. The junction had 2 bases not matched to a gene; V was cut back by 4 bases and J by 2 bases. Germline V lookup: CDR1 SGHRS, CDR2 YFSETQ. The CDR3 region has the DNA TGCGCCAGCAGCGTGGGACAGAACTATGGCTACACCTTC. It encodes CASSVGQNYGYTF.

The rearrangement links TRBV7-8 to TRBJ2-3, with 11 bases that match TRBD2. The CDR3 runs 16 residues. Trimming removed 5 bases from V and 3 bases from J; junction bases left unmatched: 7. Per germline, CDR1 SGHVS and CDR2 FQNEAQ. CDR3 nucleotide sequence: TGTGCCAGCAGCCCGGTGACTAGCGGGGCTACAGATACGCAGTATTTT. This codes for CASSPVTSGATDTQYF. Combining the CDR3 with reference TRBV7-8 and TRBJ2-3 gives the whole variable domain GAGVSQSPRYKVAKRGQDVALRCDPISGHVSLFWYQQALGQGPEFLTYFQNEAQLDKSGLPSDRFFAERPEGSVSTLKIQRTQQEDSAVYLCASSPVTSGATDTQYFGPGTRLTVL.

Only a few counts were recorded for this clone. The V and J genes are TRBV3-1 (or the pseudogene TRBV3-2) and TRBJ2-1, with 9 bases matching TRBD2. Trimming cost V 4 bases and J 4 bases; bases outside gene matches: 8. Germline CDR1 is LGHDT and CDR2 is YNNKEL (reference sequence). The CDR3 totals 16 residues. The CDR3 coding sequence is TGTGCCAGCAGCCGAACAGCGGGGGGCGCATACAATGAGCAGTTCTTC. This sequence encodes CASSRTAGGAYNEQFF.

J is TRBJ2-5 and V is TRBV4-1, with 12 bases matching TRBD2. Germline V gives CDR1 MGHRA, CDR2 YSYEKL. The CDR3 is 18 residues long. Germline trimming cut 0 bases from V and 1 base from J; bases unmatched to any gene: 6. The CDR3 sequence: CASSQELLAGGIQETQYF. In DNA form, the CDR3 reads TGCGCCAGCAGCCAAGAACTACTAGCGGGGGGCATCCAAGAGACCCAGTACTTC.

The rearrangement uses TRBV29-1 and TRBJ1-1, with TRBD1 as a possible D gene (6 bases). V lost 7 bases and J 4 bases, leaving 16 bases between the germline ends. Germline V CDR1 and CDR2: SQVTM, ANQGSEA. The CDR3 spans 13 residues. CDR3 in DNA: TGCAGCGCAGCTACAGGGTCTGGCACTGAAGCTTTCTTT. Translating gives CSAATGSGTEAFF.

This clone appeared a few times. V gene TRBV7-3 combines with J gene TRBJ1-5; TRBD1 is a possible D gene (6 bases). CDR1 is SGHTA and CDR2 is FQGTGA in the germline V gene. The V end was cut by 7 bases, the J end by 7 bases, with 14 bases between. The CDR3 extends over 13 amino acids. As DNA, the CDR3 is TGTGCCAGCACCTGGACAGTCCGCCAGCCCCAGCATTTT. Its translation: CASTWTVRQPQHF.

The chain has TRBV27 and TRBJ1-1; D not certain. The V and J ends lost 3 bases and 0 bases respectively, with 8 bases between them. Germline V gives CDR1 MNHEY, CDR2 SMNVEV (reference sequence). The CDR3 contains 14 residues. The CDR3 DNA sequence: TGTGCCAGCAGTTTGTGGCCTTTGAACACTGAAGCTTTCTTT. Its protein product is CASSLWPLNTEAFF.

The chain joins TRBV7-2 to TRBJ1-2, with D tentatively TRBD1 (5 bases). V was pared by 1 base and J by 4 bases, with 10 bases between. This CDR3 has 14 residues. From germline, CDR1 is SGHTA and CDR2 FQGNSA. This chain's CDR3 is CASSLGQISYGYTF. The CDR3 bases are TGTGCCAGCAGCTTAGGACAGATATCCTATGGCTACACCTTC.

The rearrangement uses TRBV3-1 (or the pseudogene TRBV3-2) and TRBJ2-3; D not certain. Germline-derived CDR1 and CDR2 are LGHDT and YNNKEL (reference sequence). V was pared by 4 bases and J by 4 bases, with 18 bases between. The CDR3 runs to 16 residues. The CDR3 DNA sequence: TGTGCCAGCAGCCGTTGGAGTCACCCAGAGTCAGATACGCAGTATTTT. It specifies CASSRWSHPESDTQYF.

As concerns this clone: The same CDR3 also results from other DNA sequences found in this sample. The chain links TRBV27 to TRBJ1-6, with a tentative D call TRBD1 (5 bases). V dropped 2 bases and J dropped 0 bases, with 11 bases sitting between them. The CDR3 is 17 amino acids. Germline V gene data show CDR1 as MNHEY and CDR2 as SMNVEV (reference sequence). CDR3 amino acids: CASSLGQKSSYNSPLHF. The CDR3 DNA reads TGTGCCAGCAGTTTAGGACAAAAGAGCTCCTATAATTCACCCCTCCACTTT.

J is TRBJ2-1 and V is TRBV29-1; 7 nucleotides match TRBD2. The V segment lost 2 bases and the J segment 5 bases; nucleotides outside the gene matches: 3. CDR3 size: 13 residues. The germline V gene has CDR1 SQVTM and CDR2 ANQGSEA. The CDR3 DNA reads TGCAGCGTTGAACGCGGGGGTAACAATGAGCAGTTCTTC. Its translation is CSVERGGNNEQFF.

This clone was recorded a few times. V usage is TRBV6-2 or TRBV6-3 and J usage is TRBJ1-2, with a possible D match to TRBD1 (6 bases). Deletions cut 5 bases from V and 10 bases from J, with 23 bases between. Germline V lookup: CDR1 MNHEY, CDR2 SVGEGT. The CDR3 consists of 15 residues. CDR3 residues: CASSQPTGPLGDYTF. The CDR3, as DNA: TGTGCCAGCAGTCAACCGACAGGCCCTTTGGGTGACTACACCTTC.

This rearrangement joins TRBV11-3 to TRBJ1-6; D is possibly TRBD1 (6 bases). V was clipped by 5 bases and J by 0 bases, with 14 bases between them. CDR3 size: 17 residues. CDR1 is SGHNT and CDR2 is YENEEA in the germline V gene. Here the CDR3 reads CASSTRTASSYNSPLHF. In nucleotides, the CDR3 is TGTGCCAGCAGCACCAGGACAGCGAGCTCCTATAATTCACCCCTCCACTTT.

CDR3 sequence: CAWSGQGFEQYF. CDR3 nucleotides: TGTGCCTGGAGCGGACAGGGTTTCGAGCAGTACTTC. The chain recombines TRBV30 with TRBJ2-7; 8 bases fit TRBD1. The CDR3 sequence is 12 residues long. Germline CDR1 reads GTSNPN; CDR2 reads SVGIG (reference sequence). V dropped 3 bases and J dropped 6; count of bases not matched to a gene: 4. The whole variable domain, filled in from reference TRBV30 and TRBJ2-7, reads SQTIHQWPATLVQPVGSPLSLECTVEGTSNPNLYWYRQAAGRGLQLLFYSVGIGQISSEVPQNLSASRPQDRQFILSSKKLLLSDSGFYLCAWSGQGFEQYFGPGTRLTVT.